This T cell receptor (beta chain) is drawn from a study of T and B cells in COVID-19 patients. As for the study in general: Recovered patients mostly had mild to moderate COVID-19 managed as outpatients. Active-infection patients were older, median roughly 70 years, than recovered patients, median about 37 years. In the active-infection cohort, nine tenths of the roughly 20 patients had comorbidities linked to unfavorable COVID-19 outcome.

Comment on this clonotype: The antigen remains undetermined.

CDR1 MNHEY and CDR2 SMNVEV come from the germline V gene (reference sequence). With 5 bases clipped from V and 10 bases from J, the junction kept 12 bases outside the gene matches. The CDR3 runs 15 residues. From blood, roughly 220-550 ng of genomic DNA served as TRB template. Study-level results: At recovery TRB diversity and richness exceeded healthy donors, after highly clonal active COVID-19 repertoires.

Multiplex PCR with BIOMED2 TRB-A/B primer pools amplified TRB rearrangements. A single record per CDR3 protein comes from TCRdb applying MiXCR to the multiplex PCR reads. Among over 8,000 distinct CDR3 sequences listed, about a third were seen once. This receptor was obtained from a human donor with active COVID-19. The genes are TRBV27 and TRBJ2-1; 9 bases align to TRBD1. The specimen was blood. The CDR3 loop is CASSPRQGGVREQFF. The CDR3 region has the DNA TGTGCCAGCAGTCCTCGACAGGGGGGGGTGAGGGAGCAGTTCTTC.